Listed here are 9 T cell receptor beta chains from one sample, sequenced in a study of CD8 T cells in ankylosing spondylitis. TCRdb reprocessed the 5' RACE reads with MiXCR, giving one entry per CDR3 protein. The sample lists about 240,000 distinct CDR3 sequences, more than 20% occurring once. The sequenced material came from blood, either unsorted or a sorted T cell fraction (not recorded which). These receptor sequences come from a male donor with ankylosing spondylitis or in good health (not recorded which).

This clonotype was seen repeatedly, ten times or more. This chain joins TRBV7-3 and TRBJ2-1, with a tentative D call TRBD2 (5 bases). The CDR3 has 15 residues. CDR1 is SGHTA, CDR2 FQGTGA, per germline. Trimming pared 2 bases from V and 0 bases from J, leaving 8 bases between. CDR3 in DNA: TGTGCCAGCAGCTTAGGGAGTAGCTCCTACAATGAGCAGTTCTTC. Protein product: CASSLGSSSYNEQFF.

The CDR3 sequence is CSARVSGTGYTEAFF. The DNA of the CDR3 is TGCAGTGCTAGAGTTTCAGGGACAGGGTACACTGAAGCTTTCTTT. The V call is TRBV20-1, the J call TRBJ1-1; 9 bases fit TRBD1. Germline CDR1 reads DFQATT; CDR2 reads SNEGSKA (reference sequence). The CDR3 covers 15 residues. Losses at the gene ends were 1 base for V and 3 bases for J; bases not matched to a gene: 6.

This clonotype was observed a handful of times. This rearrangement joins TRBV6-5 to TRBJ2-7, with TRBD1 matching 8 bases. Germline V gives CDR1 MNHEY, CDR2 SVGAGI. The CDR3 is made up of 12 amino acids. V shed 5 bases, J shed 6 bases, and the junction held 3 bases outside the gene matches. The CDR3 region has the DNA TGTGCCAGCAGTCGACAGGGGAGCGAGCAGTACTTC. This sequence encodes CASSRQGSEQYF.

The V call is TRBV20-1, the J call TRBJ2-5, with 7 bases matching TRBD1. The CDR3 has 16 residues. The J segment lost 2 bases and the V segment lost 4 bases, leaving 13 bases of the junction unmatched. Germline CDR1 is DFQATT and CDR2 is SNEGSKA (reference sequence). This CDR3 is CSATSPTGTVQETQYF. CDR3 nucleotide sequence: TGCAGTGCTACCTCACCCACCGGGACAGTACAAGAGACCCAGTACTTC.

The count of this clonotype is one. The chain recombines TRBV12-3 or TRBV12-4 with TRBJ2-1; TRBD2 matches 10 bases. This CDR3 spans 15 amino acids. J lost 0 bases, V lost 7 bases, and 3 bases had no gene match. CDR3 amino acids: CASTSGSSSYNEQFF. The DNA of the CDR3 is TGTGCCAGCACTAGCGGGAGCAGCTCCTACAATGAGCAGTTCTTC.

This clonotype was seen a single time. V and J are TRBV20-1 and TRBJ2-3; D is perhaps TRBD1 (5 bases). V shed 6 bases and J shed 0 bases, with 13 bases lying between them. CDR3 length equals 14 residues. From germline, CDR1 is DFQATT and CDR2 SNEGSKA (reference sequence). The CDR3 sequence: CSAGAGRSTDTQYF. The CDR3 DNA reads as TGCAGTGCCGGCGCAGGGCGTAGCACAGATACGCAGTATTTT.

This clonotype was recorded at least ten times. This chain uses TRBV29-1 with TRBJ1-2; D not certain. The CDR3 sequence is 13 residues long. Per germline, CDR1 SQVTM and CDR2 ANQGSEA. The V end lost 1 base, the J end lost 8 bases, and 14 bases lay between the germline ends. The CDR3 nucleotides are TGCAGCGTTGAAGCTCTGGACTTATCCGGCTACACCTTC. Translation gives CSVEALDLSGYTF.

This clonotype was detected many times. The gene calls are TRBV20-1 and TRBJ2-7; 9 positions agree with TRBD2. The CDR3 is 14 residues long. Germline V gene sequence: CDR1 DFQATT, CDR2 SNEGSKA (reference sequence). V gave up 1 base and J gave up 3 bases; unmatched junction bases: 4. The CDR3 bases are TGCAGTGCTAGAGTTACGACTAGCGGCTACGAGCAGTACTTC. Its translation is CSARVTTSGYEQYF.

Many counts were recorded for this clonotype. The V and J genes are TRBV29-1 and TRBJ1-4, with D uncertain. Trimming cost V 5 bases and J 1 base, with 11 bases left between them. The CDR3 runs to 14 residues. Germline values: CDR1 SQVTM, CDR2 ANQGSEA. The CDR3 DNA follows: TGCAGCGTTATGCAGGACGGAACTAATGAAAAACTGTTTTTT. Residues: CSVMQDGTNEKLFF.